This T cell receptor beta chain was sequenced in a study of T cell repertoires in cytomegalovirus infection. The wider study: Carrying CMV and the relevant HLA type showed in public TCR beta signatures. Points from the study as a whole: HLA-C-restricted CMV clonotypes gave the most frequent clonotype in two of eight donors. Identification of carriers of CMV plus the relevant HLA was performed using cumulative public TCR beta family frequency.

TCRdb re-called the reads with MiXCR, one entry per CDR3 protein. The sample includes about 97,000 distinct CDR3 sequences, approximately 15% of them seen just once. CDR1 is DFQATT, CDR2 SNEGSKA, per germline (reference sequence). Deletions cut 5 bases from V and 0 bases from J, with 17 bases between. The CDR3 has 16 amino acids. Of note for this clonotype: Its antigen is unknown.

Sequencing was carried out using PBMCs. This clonotype was obtained from a human donor in good health (CMV status not recorded). Some clones in this sample may be carry-over from other donors' samples. The chain links TRBV20-1 to TRBJ2-1; D call uncertain. Here the CDR3 reads CSASAPRISSYNEQFF. In DNA form, the CDR3 reads TGCAGTGCTTCTGCTCCTCGGATAAGCTCCTACAATGAGCAGTTCTTC.